This TCR beta chain appears in the sequencing data of a study of blood T cell repertoires in COVID-19. About the study: Samples taken during acute and convalescent COVID-19 were collected in the United States, Italy and Spain. The analysed material was cDNA or gDNA that came from T cells, B-cell-depleted T cells, or PBMCs.

Original handling: Cell counts per sample came from amplifying reference gene primers. Profiled with immunoSEQ multiplex PCR; TCRdb holds only in-frame clones, not every one. For V, J and clone size, that table is used; D and trimming come from the DNA. The sample consists of 300,000 or so clones, 70% to 90% of them appearing once. V lost 0 bases and J lost 0; bases outside the gene matches: 4. There are 17 residues in the CDR3. Germline CDR1 reads MNHEY; CDR2 reads SVGEGT. Sequencing was carried out using peripheral blood. This TCR was sampled from a woman between 40 and 55 years old with acute or convalescent COVID-19. The V gene is TRBV6-2 or TRBV6-3, the J gene TRBJ1-1; 10 bases agree with TRBD1. This CDR3 is CASSYSGQGGMNTEAFF. The DNA for the CDR3 is TGTGCCAGCAGTTACTCCGGACAGGGGGGAATGAACACTGAAGCTTTCTTT.